The 22 T cell receptor beta chains given below trace back to one sample, sequenced in a study of T cell repertoires in cytomegalovirus infection. TCRdb redid the calling of the reads with MiXCR, one entry per CDR3 protein. The repertoire includes more than 150,000 distinct CDR3 sequences, approximately 19% of them detected once, and around 2.7% sits in the top ten. Sequenced: PBMCs. Source of these receptors: a human donor in good health (CMV status not recorded). Some clones in this sample may be carry-over from other donors' samples.

V gene TRBV20-1 combines with J gene TRBJ2-1, with 11 bases lining up with TRBD2. CDR1 is DFQATT, CDR2 SNEGSKA, per germline (reference sequence). The length of the CDR3 is 15 residues. Trimming took 6 bases from V and 9 from J; bases not matched to a gene: 13. The CDR3 DNA reads TGCAGTGCCCCGAGTACGGCTAGCGGGGGGTTTGAGCAGTTCTTC. Translating gives CSAPSTASGGFEQFF.

The rearrangement links TRBV7-9 to TRBJ1-1; D may be TRBD1 (6 bases). Germline V CDR1 and CDR2: SEHNR, FQNEAQ (reference sequence). Trimming removed 3 bases from V and 1 base from J, with 12 bases in between. The CDR3 consists of 15 residues. Written as DNA, the CDR3 is TGTGCCAGCAGCTTCCCCCGGGGGGCGAACACTGAAGCTTTCTTT. Its protein is CASSFPRGANTEAFF.

V gene TRBV11-2 combines with J gene TRBJ2-1; D is undetermined. V shed 1 base and J shed 15 bases, with 19 bases lying between them. Germline-derived CDR1 and CDR2 are SGHAT and FQNNGV. CDR3 length equals 14 residues. The CDR3 here is CASSLASRAHERFF. In nucleotides, the CDR3 is TGTGCCAGCAGCTTAGCAAGTCGGGCCCACGAACGGTTCTTC. The variable domain in full, completed from reference TRBV11-2 and TRBJ2-1, reads EAGVAQSPRYKIIEKRQSVAFWCNPISGHATLYWYQQILGQGPKLLIQFQNNGVVDDSQLPKDRFSAERLKGVDSTLKIQPAKLEDSAVYLCASSLASRAHERFFGPGTRLTVL.

Only a few counts were recorded for this clonotype. V is TRBV11-2 and J is TRBJ1-6, with D hard to call. V lost 3 bases, J lost 9 bases, and 12 bases lay in between. The germline CDR1 and CDR2 sequences are SGHAT and FQNNGV. The CDR3 is made up of 14 amino acids. The chain's CDR3 is CASSLRAPSSPLHF. For the CDR3, the DNA is TGTGCCAGCAGCTTGAGGGCCCCAAGTTCACCCCTCCACTTT.

In this sample, this clonotype turned up many times. The rearrangement uses TRBV29-1 and TRBJ2-5, with D perhaps TRBD2 (6 bases). V lost 4 bases and J lost 5, with 11 bases in between. The CDR3 sequence is 12 residues long. Per the germline V gene, CDR1 is SQVTM and CDR2 is ANQGSEA. The CDR3 sequence: CSVVDYGETQYF. The CDR3 DNA reads as TGCAGCGTTGTGGACTACGGGGAGACCCAGTACTTC.

The table lists this clonotype with a few counts. The chain carries TRBV28 and TRBJ2-7; D gene ambiguous. Between the trimmed V and J ends, which lost 7 bases and 2 bases, there was a span of 12 bases. The CDR3 length is 13 residues. Germline V gene lookup returns CDR1 MDHEN and CDR2 SYDVKM. CDR3 in amino acids: CASTLSSTYEQYF. CDR3 sequence (DNA): TGTGCCAGCACCCTATCTTCGACCTACGAGCAGTACTTC.

This clonotype has at least ten counts. J is TRBJ2-7 and V is TRBV7-3, with unresolved D. CDR3 size: 13 residues. V was trimmed by 0 bases and J by 2 bases, leaving 5 bases between them. Per the germline V gene, CDR1 is SGHTA and CDR2 is FQGTGA. This CDR3 reads CASSLTEAYEQYF. CDR3 DNA sequence: TGTGCCAGCAGCTTAACGGAAGCCTACGAGCAGTACTTC.

This chain uses TRBV5-1 with TRBJ2-7, with 12 bases that match TRBD2. The CDR3 length is 15 residues. CDR1 and CDR2 (germline): SGHRS, YFSETQ. The J segment lost 3 bases and the V segment lost 3 bases, leaving 4 bases of the junction unmatched. The chain's CDR3 is CASSSGTSGYYEQYF. CDR3 DNA: TGCGCCAGCAGCTCAGGGACTAGCGGGTACTACGAGCAGTACTTC.

The V call is TRBV6-4, the J call TRBJ2-1; tentatively, D is TRBD1 or TRBD2 (5 bases each). The CDR3 extends over 15 amino acids. Germline lookup yields CDR1 MRHNA and CDR2 SNTAGT. Trimming stripped 2 bases from V and 6 bases from J, with 14 bases between. The CDR3 here is CASSDNGGSPNEQFF. The CDR3 nucleotides are TGTGCCAGCAGTGACAATGGGGGTTCACCCAATGAGCAGTTCTTC.

This clonotype was observed a few times. The rearrangement links TRBV12-3 or TRBV12-4 to TRBJ2-6, with D hard to call. Trimming pared 6 bases from V and 3 bases from J, leaving 15 bases between. The CDR3 sequence is 16 residues long. The CDR3 sequence: CASSPARNSGANVLTF. The DNA of the CDR3 is TGTGCCAGCAGCCCCGCGCGGAATAGTGGGGCCAACGTCCTGACTTTC.

This clonotype was detected a few times. This chain uses TRBV11-2 with TRBJ2-5; 8 bases line up with TRBD2. V shed 5 bases, J shed 4 bases, and the junction held 9 bases outside the gene matches. The germline V gene has CDR1 SGHAT and CDR2 FQNNGV. The CDR3 extends over 15 amino acids. The CDR3 bases are TGTGCCAGCAGCCAGGAGCGGGGGAGCGCAGAGACCCAGTACTTC. Its translation: CASSQERGSAETQYF.

This clonotype was detected a few times. This rearrangement joins TRBV15 to TRBJ1-5, with 12 bases identical to TRBD1. This CDR3 is 15 amino acids long. CDR1 is LNHNV, CDR2 YYDKDF, per germline (reference sequence). V lost 5 bases, J lost 4 bases, and 3 bases stayed unmatched. CDR3 DNA: TGTGCCACCAGCTGGGACAGGGGGCATAATCAGCCCCAGCATTTT. It is translated as CATSWDRGHNQPQHF.

The table lists this clonotype with many counts. J is TRBJ1-1 and V is TRBV7-3, with D maybe TRBD1 (5 bases). The CDR3 runs to 20 residues. Germline loops: CDR1 SGHTA, CDR2 FQGTGA. Trimming took off 4 bases at V and 0 bases at J, with 27 bases between the two ends. In DNA form, the CDR3 reads TGTGCCAGCAGCTCTTCCCCCACGTTAGGGGAATGGGTCATGAACACTGAAGCTTTCTTT. Translation: CASSSSPTLGEWVMNTEAFF.

This clonotype has at least ten counts. The rearrangement uses TRBV7-2 and TRBJ1-2, with 10 bases aligning to TRBD1. Germline-derived CDR1 and CDR2 are SGHTA and FQGNSA. After removal of 0 bases from V and 5 bases from J, the junction contained 6 bases not matched to a gene. The CDR3 has 16 residues. CDR3 residues: CASSLAVGTGEYGYTF. The CDR3 coding sequence is TGTGCCAGCAGCTTAGCCGTTGGGACAGGGGAGTATGGCTACACCTTC.

This clonotype was counted many times. The chain uses TRBV7-2 and TRBJ2-1; D is tentatively TRBD1 or TRBD2 (5 bases each). CDR1 and CDR2 (germline): SGHTA, FQGNSA. The CDR3 has 16 amino acids. Trimming removed 0 bases from V and 6 bases from J, with 15 bases in between. As DNA, the CDR3 is TGTGCCAGCAGCTTAGCGTGGGGCGGGCTGGGCAATGAGCAGTTCTTC. Its protein product is CASSLAWGGLGNEQFF.

The sample holds a few counts of this clonotype. The chain recombines TRBV6-6 with TRBJ2-2, with TRBD1 matching 8 bases. CDR1 is MNHNY, CDR2 SVGAGI, per germline (reference sequence). V was clipped by 6 bases and J by 2 bases; unmatched bases: 11. The CDR3 sequence is 17 residues long. CDR3 nucleotide sequence: TGTGCCAGCAGGGCGAGGACAGGGATCGGAAACACCGGGGAGCTGTTTTTT. It translates to CASRARTGIGNTGELFF.

The chain joins TRBV7-4 to TRBJ2-7, with TRBD1 matching 10 bases. There are 16 residues in the CDR3. J was trimmed by 4 bases and V by 5 bases; bases with no gene match: 11. CDR1 SGHVT and CDR2 SQSDAQ come from the germline V gene. The CDR3 sequence: CASSLRDRGFSYEQYF. CDR3 bases: TGTGCCAGCAGCCTAAGGGACAGGGGATTTTCGTACGAGCAGTACTTC. Combining the CDR3 with reference TRBV7-4 and TRBJ2-7 gives the whole variable domain GAGVSQSPRYKVAKRGRDVALRCDSISGHVTLYWYRQTLGQGSEVLTYSQSDAQRDKSGRPSGRFSAERPERSVSTLKIQRTEQGDSAVYLCASSLRDRGFSYEQYFGPGTRLTVT.

The rearrangement joins TRBV20-1 to TRBJ2-3; no clear D. Trimming took 5 bases from V and 5 from J, leaving 8 bases between them. Germline V lookup: CDR1 DFQATT, CDR2 SNEGSKA (reference sequence). This CDR3 is 11 amino acids long. Written as DNA, the CDR3 is TGCAGTGCTGCCTACTTAGATACGCAGTATTTT. It translates to CSAAYLDTQYF.

This clonotype was recorded at least ten times. The chain combines TRBV29-1 with TRBJ2-7; D may be TRBD2 (6 bases). This CDR3 is 12 amino acids long. V lost 5 bases and J 1 base, leaving 9 bases between the germline ends. Germline V gene sequence: CDR1 SQVTM, CDR2 ANQGSEA. Here the CDR3 reads CSVTSSSYEQYF. The CDR3 nucleotides read TGCAGCGTTACTAGCTCTTCCTACGAGCAGTACTTC.

This clonotype was observed many times. The chain carries TRBV19 and TRBJ2-3; TRBD2 might be the D (6 bases). The germline CDR1 and CDR2 sequences are LNHDA and SQIVND (reference sequence). This CDR3 contains 14 residues. V lost 7 bases and J 2 bases, leaving 13 bases between the germline ends. The CDR3 loop reads CASKARRDTDTQYF. Here the CDR3 DNA reads TGTGCCAGTAAGGCCCGGCGGGACACAGATACGCAGTATTTT.

The chain is built from TRBV5-1 and TRBJ1-1, with unresolved D. The germline V gene encodes CDR1 SGHRS and CDR2 YFSETQ. V was trimmed by 5 bases and J by 10 bases, leaving 21 bases between them. This CDR3 is 14 amino acids long. The CDR3 sequence is CASRMDSSYGRAFF. In DNA form, the CDR3 reads TGCGCCAGCAGAATGGACTCCTCATACGGGAGAGCTTTCTTT.

This clonotype was observed a few times. The rearrangement uses TRBV7-9 and TRBJ1-4; weak D call: TRBD1 (6 bases). The V gene lost 5 bases and the J gene lost 5 bases, with 12 bases spanning the gap. Germline-derived CDR1 and CDR2 are SEHNR and FQNEAQ (reference sequence). The CDR3 length is 14 residues. CDR3 region: CASSPGTSNEKLFF. The CDR3 bases are TGTGCCAGCAGCCCCGGGACATCGAATGAAAAACTGTTTTTT.